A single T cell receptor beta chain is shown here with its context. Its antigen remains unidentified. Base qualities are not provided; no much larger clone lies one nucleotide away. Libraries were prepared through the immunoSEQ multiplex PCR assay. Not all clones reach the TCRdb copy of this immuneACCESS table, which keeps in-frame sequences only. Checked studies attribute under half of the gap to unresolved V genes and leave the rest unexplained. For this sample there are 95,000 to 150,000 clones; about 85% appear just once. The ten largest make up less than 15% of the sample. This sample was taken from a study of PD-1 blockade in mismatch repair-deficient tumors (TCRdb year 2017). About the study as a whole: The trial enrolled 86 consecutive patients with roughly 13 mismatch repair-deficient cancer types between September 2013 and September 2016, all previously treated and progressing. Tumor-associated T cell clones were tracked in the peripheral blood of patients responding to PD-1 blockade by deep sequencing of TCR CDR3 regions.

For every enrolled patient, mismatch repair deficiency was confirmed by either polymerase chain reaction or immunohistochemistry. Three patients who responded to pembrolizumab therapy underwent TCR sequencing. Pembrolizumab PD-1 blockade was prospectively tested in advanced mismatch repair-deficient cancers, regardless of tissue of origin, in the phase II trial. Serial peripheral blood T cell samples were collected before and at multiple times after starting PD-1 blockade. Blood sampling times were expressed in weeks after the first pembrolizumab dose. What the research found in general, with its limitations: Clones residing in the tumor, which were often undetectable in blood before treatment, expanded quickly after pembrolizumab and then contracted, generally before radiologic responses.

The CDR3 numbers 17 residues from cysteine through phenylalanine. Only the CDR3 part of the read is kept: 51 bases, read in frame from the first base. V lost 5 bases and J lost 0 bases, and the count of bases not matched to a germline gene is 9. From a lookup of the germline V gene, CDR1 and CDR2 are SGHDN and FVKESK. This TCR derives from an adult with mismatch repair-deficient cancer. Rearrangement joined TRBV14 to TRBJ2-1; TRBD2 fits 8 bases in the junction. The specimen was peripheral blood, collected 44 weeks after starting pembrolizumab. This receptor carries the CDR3 CASSILSGRNSYNEQFF. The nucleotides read TGTGCCAGCAGCATATTGAGCGGGAGAAACTCCTACAATGAGCAGTTCTTC.